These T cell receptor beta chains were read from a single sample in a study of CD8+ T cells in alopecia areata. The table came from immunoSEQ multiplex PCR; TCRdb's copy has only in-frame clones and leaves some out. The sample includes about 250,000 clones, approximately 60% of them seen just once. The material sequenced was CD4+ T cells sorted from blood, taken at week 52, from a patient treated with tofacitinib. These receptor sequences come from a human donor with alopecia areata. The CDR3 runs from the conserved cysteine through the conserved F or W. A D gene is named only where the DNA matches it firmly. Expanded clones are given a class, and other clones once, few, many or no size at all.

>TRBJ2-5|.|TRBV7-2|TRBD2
CASSLGGGARETQYF
TGTGCCAGCAGCTTAGGCGGGGGGGCCCGTGAGACCCAGTACTTC
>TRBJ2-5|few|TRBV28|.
CASNSRETQYF
TGTGCCAGCAACTCTAGAGAGACCCAGTACTTC
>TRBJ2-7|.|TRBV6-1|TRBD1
CASTGQLSYEQYF
TGTGCCAGCACGGGACAGCTTTCCTACGAGCAGTACTTC
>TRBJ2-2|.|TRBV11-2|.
CASSSTGTSGELFF
TGTGCCAGCAGCTCGACGGGGACCTCGGGGGAGCTGTTTTTT
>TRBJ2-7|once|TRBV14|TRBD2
CASSLSGGSTYEQYF
TGTGCCAGCAGCCTAAGCGGGGGAAGTACTTACGAGCAGTACTTC
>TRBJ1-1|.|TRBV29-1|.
CSVVRQGKAFF
TGCAGCGTTGTGAGGCAGGGCAAAGCTTTCTTT
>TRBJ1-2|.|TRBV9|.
CASSVADRANYGYTF
TGTGCCAGCAGCGTTGCTGACCGAGCTAACTATGGCTACACCTTC
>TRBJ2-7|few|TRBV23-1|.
CASSQRGSKQYF
TGCGCCAGCAGTCAAAGGGGTAGTAAGCAGTACTTC
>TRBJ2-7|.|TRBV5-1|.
CASRPTPGGLEQYF
TGCGCCAGCAGGCCAACTCCCGGGGGCCTCGAGCAGTACTTC
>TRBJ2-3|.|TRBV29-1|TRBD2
CSVGGLVDTDTQYF
TGCAGCGTGGGGGGACTAGTTGACACAGATACGCAGTATTTT
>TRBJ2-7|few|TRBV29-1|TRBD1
CSVATGTANYEQYF
TGCAGCGTTGCAACCGGGACAGCGAACTACGAGCAGTACTTC
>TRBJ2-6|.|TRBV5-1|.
CASSSGPDAGANVLTF
TGCGCCAGCAGCTCCGGGCCCGACGCTGGGGCCAACGTCCTGACTTTC
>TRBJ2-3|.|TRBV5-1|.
CASGDTDTQYF
TGCGCCAGCGGGGACACAGATACGCAGTATTTT
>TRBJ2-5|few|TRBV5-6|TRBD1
CASSPSDRTETQYF
TGTGCCAGCAGCCCCTCGGACAGGACAGAGACCCAGTACTTC
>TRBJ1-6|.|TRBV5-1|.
CASSLGPFEGRNSPLHF
TGCGCCAGCAGCTTGGGGCCTTTTGAGGGGCGGAATTCACCCCTCCACTTT
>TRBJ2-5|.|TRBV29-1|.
CSVVVETQYF
TGCAGCGTTGTGGTAGAGACCCAGTACTTC
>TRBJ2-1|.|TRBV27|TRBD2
CASSLLRGASEQFF
TGTGCCAGCAGTTTACTGCGGGGGGCGAGTGAGCAGTTCTTC
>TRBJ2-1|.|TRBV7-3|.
CASSSGEINNEQFF
TGTGCCAGCAGCTCCGGTGAAATAAACAATGAGCAGTTCTTC
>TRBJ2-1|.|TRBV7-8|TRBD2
CASSLGRGDYNEQFF
TGTGCCAGCAGCTTAGGGCGGGGGGACTACAATGAGCAGTTCTTC
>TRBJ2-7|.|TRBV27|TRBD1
CASSDGTGREQYF
TGTGCCAGCAGTGACGGGACAGGGCGCGAGCAGTACTTC
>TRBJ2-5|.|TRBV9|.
CASSVLAARETQYF
TGTGCCAGCAGCGTCCTAGCAGCTCGGGAGACCCAGTACTTC
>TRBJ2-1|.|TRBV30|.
CAWSKGAAYNEQFF
TGTGCCTGGAGTAAAGGGGCGGCCTACAATGAGCAGTTCTTC
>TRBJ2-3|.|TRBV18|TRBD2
CASSRGTSGSTDTQYF
TGTGCCAGCTCACGAGGGACTAGCGGGAGCACAGATACGCAGTATTTT
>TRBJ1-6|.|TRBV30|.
CAWLRGVGSPLHF
TGTGCCTGGCTAAGAGGGGTAGGCTCACCCCTCCACTTT
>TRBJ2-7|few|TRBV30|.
CAWSDSYEQYF
TGTGCCTGGAGTGACAGCTACGAGCAGTACTTC
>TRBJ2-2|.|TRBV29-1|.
CSVYRTGPSGELFF
TGCAGCGTTTACCGGACTGGACCTTCCGGGGAGCTGTTTTTT
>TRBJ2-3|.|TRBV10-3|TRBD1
CAISRTGSTDTQYF
TGTGCCATCAGCCGGACAGGGAGTACAGATACGCAGTATTTT
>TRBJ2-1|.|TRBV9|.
CASSVVSTSGEQFF
TGTGCCAGCAGCGTAGTTAGCACCTCGGGTGAGCAGTTCTTC
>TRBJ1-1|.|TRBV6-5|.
CASSFTPTNTEAFF
TGTGCCAGCAGTTTCACCCCGACGAACACTGAAGCTTTCTTT
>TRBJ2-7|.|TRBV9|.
CASSVAWDAYEQYF
TGTGCCAGCAGCGTAGCTTGGGACGCCTACGAGCAGTACTTC
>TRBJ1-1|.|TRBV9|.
CASSVTEMNTEAFF
TGTGCCAGCAGCGTAACAGAAATGAACACTGAAGCTTTCTTT
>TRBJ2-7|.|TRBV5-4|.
CASSSGPTGEQYF
TGTGCCAGCAGCTCCGGGCCTACTGGCGAGCAGTACTTC
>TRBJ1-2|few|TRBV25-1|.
CASSEYGWYGYTF
TGTGCCAGCAGTGAATACGGATGGTATGGCTACACCTTC
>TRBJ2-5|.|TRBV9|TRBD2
CASSPRLAGTLETQYF
TGTGCCAGCAGCCCGAGACTAGCGGGGACACTAGAGACCCAGTACTTC
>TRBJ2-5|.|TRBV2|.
CASSEGTRGRVETQYF
TGTGCCAGCAGTGAAGGTACCAGGGGTCGAGTGGAGACCCAGTACTTC
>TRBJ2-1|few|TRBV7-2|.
CASSLEGSSRHEQFF
TGTGCCAGCAGCTTAGAAGGGTCTAGCCGCCATGAGCAGTTCTTC
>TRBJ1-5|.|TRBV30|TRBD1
CAWSRRQGLNQPQHF
TGTGCCTGGAGTAGGAGACAGGGCTTAAATCAGCCCCAGCATTTT
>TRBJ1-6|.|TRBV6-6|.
CASSYSSRDSPLHF
TGTGCCAGCAGTTACTCGAGCCGGGACTCACCCCTCCACTTT
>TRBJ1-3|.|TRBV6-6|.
CASSQDRFSGNTIYF
TGTGCCAGCAGCCAAGACCGCTTCTCTGGAAACACCATATATTTT
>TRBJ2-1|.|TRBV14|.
CASSQRNEQFF
TGTGCCAGCAGCCAACGAAATGAGCAGTTCTTC
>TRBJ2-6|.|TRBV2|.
CASSETPGANVLTF
TGTGCCAGCAGTGAGACCCCTGGGGCCAACGTCCTGACTTTC
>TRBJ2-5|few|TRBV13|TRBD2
CASSPRGDYARETQYF
TGTGCCAGCAGCCCGAGAGGGGACTACGCCAGGGAGACCCAGTACTTC
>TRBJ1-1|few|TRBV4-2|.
CASSQATQGNTEAFF
TGTGCCAGCAGCCAAGCGACACAGGGGAACACTGAAGCTTTCTTT
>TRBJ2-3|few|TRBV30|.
CAWSHTGPDTQYF
TGTGCCTGGAGTCACACAGGGCCAGATACGCAGTATTTT
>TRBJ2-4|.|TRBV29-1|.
CSVGISKNIQYF
TGCAGCGTTGGGATCTCTAAAAACATTCAGTACTTC
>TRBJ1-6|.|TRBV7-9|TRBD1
CASSTDRTLSYNSPLHF
TGTGCCAGCAGCACGGACAGGACCCTCTCCTATAATTCACCCCTCCACTTT
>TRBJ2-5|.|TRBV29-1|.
CSVRRLAGETQYF
TGCAGCGTCCGACGGCTAGCCGGTGAGACCCAGTACTTC
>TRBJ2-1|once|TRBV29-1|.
CSVAWSGEQFF
TGCAGCGTGGCATGGTCGGGCGAGCAGTTCTTC
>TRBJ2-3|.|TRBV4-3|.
CASSQGGEDTQYF
TGCGCCAGCAGCCAAGGCGGCGAAGATACGCAGTATTTT
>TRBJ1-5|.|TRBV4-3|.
CASSQGVGQPQHF
TGCGCCAGCAGCCAAGGTGTCGGTCAGCCCCAGCATTTT
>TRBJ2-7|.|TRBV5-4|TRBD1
CASSWDRSHEQYF
TGTGCCAGCAGCTGGGACAGGTCCCACGAGCAGTACTTC
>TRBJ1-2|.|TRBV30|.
CAWSRAGADFSYTF
TGTGCCTGGAGTCGAGCGGGCGCCGACTTTAGCTACACCTTC
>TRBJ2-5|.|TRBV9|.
CASSPFYGRVETQYF
TGTGCCAGCAGCCCTTTCTACGGGAGAGTGGAGACCCAGTACTTC
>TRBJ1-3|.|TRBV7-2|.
CASSFRGGGNTIYF
TGTGCCAGCAGCTTTAGAGGCGGAGGAAACACCATATATTTT
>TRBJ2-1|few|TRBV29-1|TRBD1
CSVATGDEQFF
TGCAGCGTAGCCACAGGGGATGAGCAGTTCTTC
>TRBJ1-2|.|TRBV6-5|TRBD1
CATQGDSTLDYTF
TGTGCCACCCAAGGGGACAGCACCTTAGACTACACCTTC
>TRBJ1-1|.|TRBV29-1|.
CSVTARSTEAFF
TGCAGCGTGACGGCACGAAGCACTGAAGCTTTCTTT
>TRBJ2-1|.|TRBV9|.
CASSPQGGPAYNEQFF
TGTGCCAGCAGCCCCCAGGGGGGGCCTGCCTACAATGAGCAGTTCTTC
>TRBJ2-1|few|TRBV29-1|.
CSVQGPGSYNEQFF
TGCAGCGTGCAGGGTCCCGGCTCCTACAATGAGCAGTTCTTC